The clone carrying this TCR beta chain turned up a few times. The antigen is not known. Using its own MiXCR run on the 5' RACE reads, TCRdb lists one record per CDR3 protein. Among approximately 220,000 distinct CDR3 sequences listed, around 10% were seen once. These data belong to a study of identical twins. The study, taken as a whole, reports: Instead of following the same donors, the conclusions were based on cross-sectional statistical analysis. Invariant T cells like MAIT and iNKT could partly confound the zero-insertion analyses. Among beta out-of-frame sequences, excess sharing between twins appeared weaker. When twins shared out-of-frame alpha sequences, those sequences had excess low generation probability.

Input material: memory (CD45RO+) T cells sorted from blood. The TCR originated in a woman in her late teens or twenties in good health.

The CDR3 coding sequence is TGTGCCAGCACCCGGAGGACAGGGAGGGACTCCTACGAGCAGTACTTC. It is translated as CASTRRTGRDSYEQYF. This chain links TRBV11-3 with TRBJ2-7; a weak D match, TRBD1 (8 bases). The V gene's germline CDR1 is SGHNT and CDR2 YENEEA. Trimming took 7 bases from V and 0 from J, leaving 19 bases between them. This CDR3 contains 16 residues.